This T cell receptor beta chain was obtained from a study of shared clonotypes between healthy human individuals (TCRdb year 2020). General notes on the study: A few men and a couple of women, aged 18 to 49 years, made up the cohort. To estimate repertoire size and how much clonotypes are shared between individuals, the study performed deep sequencing of blood TCR repertoires from about 5 healthy adults. For each donor, CD4 naive and CD4 memory were each given three plates, CD8 naive was given two plates, and CD8 memory was given one plate. Per donor, leukapheresis produced somewhere between about 0.85 and 8.9 billion PBMCs. To increase sequencing depth and limit assay-specific biases, different laboratories used diverse techniques to prepare libraries and sequence TCR repertoires. Study-wide findings and limitations: Compared with non-shared clonotypes, the clonotypes found in all four sorted-subset donors had higher generation probabilities. Based on pairwise subsampling, the degree of clonotype sharing among donors was expected to be affected by sequencing depth. Across four donors, 4.5% to 6.5% of naive CD4, approximately 3.5% of naive CD8, under 2.5% of memory CD4, and under 0.45% of memory CD8 clonotypes were shared. Naive subsets generally had larger estimated clonotype richness than memory subsets. Sampling was restricted to blood, and TCR repertoires in tissue are likely to differ from TCR repertoires in blood. Incomplete sequencing was indicated by rarefaction of sorted-subset datasets, despite the large sequencing depth. Because the study included a small number of donors, the genetic and exposure-history diversity represented was limited.

Using the deep immunoSEQ assay, TCR CDR3 regions were amplified from genomic DNA by multiplex PCR. Extracted genomic DNA from each cell subset was distributed evenly across all wells of several immunoSEQ 96-well plates, and each plate was treated as a replicate. For sorted subsets, each replicate PCR was loaded with about 0.2 ug genomic DNA, equivalent to 30,000 to 35,000 T cell genomes. Purified libraries were measured with a Qubit 3.0 fluorometer, size-checked on a Bioanalyzer 2100, and measured again with the KAPA Library Quantification kit. Each immunoSEQ 96-well plate was sequenced on its own single-read 150-cycle Illumina NextSeq 550 flow cell. In the source study's methods: The immunoSEQ output contained only junctional sequences without quality scores, so filtering could not match that applied to full-length reads. Sequences were annotated with PyIR, a Python wrapper for IgBLAST v1.9, and V/J genes and CDR3 were assigned using IMGT germline references. Reads with weak V/J assignments (E-value above 1e-6), missing CDR3, stop codons, out-of-frame junctions, or ambiguous translated residues were removed. A V3J clonotype was defined by an identical inferred V gene, J gene, and CDR3 amino acid sequence. To compute the percentage overlap between repertoires, the number of shared unique clonotypes was divided by the size of the smaller repertoire. RTK rarefaction, the Chao1 estimator, and Recon v2.1 estimates of unobserved clonotypes were used to assess repertoire richness. For all TCRbeta clonotypes obtained by the gDNA method from a few donors, generation probabilities were computed with OLGA. TCRdb mirrors the immuneACCESS table, restricted to in-frame sequences. Some clones are absent from its copies; in checked studies, under half trace to an unresolved V gene, and the reason for the others is unknown. That table furnishes V, J and clone size, whereas the DNA furnished D and trimming. Present in this sample are some 1,900,000 clones, about 95% of which were seen just once. The top ten clones comprise more than 0.9% of the sample.

As for this clone: Its antigen remains unidentified. No per-base quality is available; no much larger clone lies one base away. Other DNA sequences in the sample encode the same CDR3.

CD8 naive samples were obtained by positive selection for CCR7 among CD45RO-negative cells, yielding a CD45RA+CCR7+ population from which TemRA cells were excluded. Donors were healthy HIV-negative adults with no recently reported acute infections or vaccinations. Every donor was a Caucasian adult residing in Nashville, Tennessee, USA. Blood was collected by leukapheresis, and PBMCs were isolated by Ficoll-Histopaque density gradient centrifugation and then cryopreserved in liquid nitrogen vapor phase. Analytical flow cytometry was used to check the purity and quantity of each magnetically sorted T cell population. Genomic DNA was isolated from each sorted fraction and quantified by UV absorbance on a Nanodrop 2000c. This sequence was found in a man aged 18-30 years in good health. Material for sequencing was naive CD8+ T cells sorted from blood. Interpreted using the paper, the cell subset or site label stands for: CD45RA+CCR7+.

At the DNA level, the sequence is TGTGCCAGCAGCGTAGAGGGAGGGACAGATACGCAGTATTTT. The translation is CASSVEGGTDTQYF. Here the chain combines TRBV9 and TRBJ2-3; 7 bases in between match TRBD2. Trimmed from V: 0 bases; trimmed from J: 3 bases; junction bases lacking a gene match: 1. Via the germline V gene, CDR1 is SGDLS and CDR2 YYNGEE. From its cysteine to its phenylalanine, the CDR3 spans 14 amino acids. Left in the record is the CDR3 DNA by itself, 42 bases read in frame from the first base.